These 15 T cell receptor beta chains originate from one sample sequenced in a study of response to subunit inactivated influenza vaccine. From the RT-PCR reads, TCRdb called clonotypes with MiXCR, one entry per CDR3 protein. This sample has about 780,000 distinct CDR3 sequences, with less than 20% found just once. The source material was PBMCs from blood, sampled 5 days after vaccination. These receptors were taken from a man aged 45-65 years who received an inactivated influenza vaccine.

The chain carries TRBV15 and TRBJ2-1; D gene unclear. CDR1 and CDR2 from the germline V gene are LNHNV and YYDKDF (reference sequence). The V and J ends lost 2 bases and 2 bases respectively, with 13 bases between them. The CDR3 sequence is 16 residues long. CDR3 region: CATSRPPGRPYNEQFF. CDR3 coding DNA: TGTGCCACCAGCAGACCACCCGGGCGACCCTACAATGAGCAGTTCTTC.

This chain uses TRBV5-5 with TRBJ2-5; no reliable D call. V was clipped by 2 bases and J by 1 base, with 9 bases between them. CDR1 is SGHKS, CDR2 YYEKEE, per germline (reference sequence). The CDR3 contains 14 residues. For the CDR3, the DNA is TGTGCCAGCAGCTTTTTTGGATTCCAAGAGACCCAGTACTTC. Translation: CASSFFGFQETQYF.

This clonotype was seen only a few times. The gene calls are TRBV15 and TRBJ2-7; D remains ambiguous. Germline lookup yields CDR1 LNHNV and CDR2 YYDKDF (reference sequence). Trimming removed 4 bases at V and 9 bases at J, with 19 bases between. This CDR3 has 14 amino acids. Here the CDR3 reads CATSIGRRASGQYF. CDR3 coding DNA: TGTGCCACCAGCATAGGACGGCGAGCCTCCGGGCAGTACTTC.

This clonotype was counted many times. The rearrangement links TRBV5-1 to TRBJ2-7; 8 bases fit TRBD1. The ends lost 3 bases at V and 3 bases at J; junction bases unmatched: 5. Per the germline V gene, CDR1 is SGHRS and CDR2 is YFSETQ. This CDR3 contains 14 residues. The CDR3 region has the DNA TGCGCCAGCAGCTCCCCGGGACAGGACTACGAGCAGTACTTC. Its protein product is CASSSPGQDYEQYF. Complete variable domain (other parts from reference TRBV5-1 and TRBJ2-7): KAGVTQTPRYLIKTRGQQVTLSCSPISGHRSVSWYQQTPGQGLQFLFEYFSETQRNKGNFPGRFSGRQFSNSRSEMNVSTLELGDSALYLCASSSPGQDYEQYFGPGTRLTVT.

This sequence joins TRBV10-3 and TRBJ2-5; 8 nucleotides match TRBD1. Trimming took 10 bases from V and 2 from J; bases not matched to a gene: 6. The CDR3 runs to 13 residues. The germline V gene encodes CDR1 ENHRY and CDR2 SYGVKD. The CDR3 DNA reads TGTGCCACCAGACAGGGGACTCAAGAGACCCAGTACTTC. Residues: CATRQGTQETQYF.

The J gene is TRBJ2-5, the V gene TRBV12-3 or TRBV12-4; no firm D call. The CDR3 covers 13 residues. Trimming pared 6 bases from V and 7 bases from J, leaving 15 bases between. CDR3 sequence: CASSFHSGRTQYF. The DNA of the CDR3 is TGTGCCAGCAGCTTCCACTCTGGTCGGACCCAGTACTTC.

This clonotype was counted between two and nine times. The CDR3 DNA reads as TGCAGTGTAGGGACAGGGGGCTCTAATCAGCCCCAGCATTTT. It yields the protein CSVGTGGSNQPQHF. The chain employs TRBV20-1 and TRBJ1-5; TRBD1 agrees at 12 bases. CDR3 length equals 14 residues. Per the germline V gene, CDR1 is DFQATT and CDR2 is SNEGSKA (reference sequence). With 7 bases clipped from V and 4 bases from J, the junction kept 5 bases outside the gene matches.

At least ten counts were recorded for this clonotype. This chain connects TRBV28 to TRBJ2-3; 13 bases line up with TRBD2. V lost 4 bases and J lost 2; bases outside the gene matches: 9. This CDR3 is built from 18 residues. The V gene's germline CDR1 is MDHEN and CDR2 SYDVKM. The CDR3, as DNA: TGTGCCAGCAGTTCTTGGACTAGCGGGAGTAGACCCACAGATACGCAGTATTTT. Amino acids: CASSSWTSGSRPTDTQYF.

This clonotype came up a few times. It may be a read error: a sequence one base away is much more abundant. This chain links TRBV5-1 with TRBJ2-7, with 13 nucleotides matching TRBD2. The length of the CDR3 is 15 residues. Germline assignment: CDR1 SGHRS and CDR2 YFSETQ. V dropped 4 bases and J dropped 2; count of bases not matched to a gene: 3. The CDR3 DNA is TGCGCCAGCAGCAAGGGACTAGCGGGGACCTACGAGCAGTACTTC. It is translated as CASSKGLAGTYEQYF.

The genes are TRBV11-1 and TRBJ2-2, with 8 bases matching TRBD1. Unmatched junction bases numbered 13, after V lost 11 bases and J lost 8 bases. Germline CDR1 is SGHAT and CDR2 is FQDESV (reference sequence). CDR3 length: 14 amino acids. DNA of the CDR3: TGTGCCTCTACCCAGGGGGCCTTCGGAGGGGAGCTGTTTTTT. Protein: CASTQGAFGGELFF.

This clonotype has only a few counts. The chain is built from TRBV20-1 and TRBJ2-7, with unresolved D. Between the trimmed V and J ends, which lost 6 bases and 0 bases, there was a span of 12 bases. The CDR3 is 13 amino acids. CDR1 DFQATT and CDR2 SNEGSKA come from the germline V gene (reference sequence). The CDR3 region is CSAALSISYEQYF. The CDR3 nucleotides are TGCAGTGCCGCCCTTAGCATCTCCTACGAGCAGTACTTC.

V usage is TRBV20-1 and J usage is TRBJ1-5; TRBD1 matches at 10 bases. CDR3 length: 19 amino acids. Germline CDR1 DFQATT, CDR2 SNEGSKA (reference sequence). V trimming: 5 bases; J trimming: 3 bases; junction bases outside the gene matches: 19. The CDR3 protein is CSASPPTRDRGNFNQPQHF. CDR3 DNA: TGCAGTGCTTCACCGCCTACCAGGGACAGGGGAAATTTCAATCAGCCCCAGCATTTT.

This chain joins TRBV29-1 and TRBJ1-5, with D tentatively TRBD1 (6 bases). CDR1 is SQVTM, CDR2 ANQGSEA, per germline. V lost 4 bases and J 0 bases, leaving 10 bases between the germline ends. The CDR3 has 14 amino acids. The chain's CDR3 is CSVVGGDSNQPQHF. CDR3 sequence (DNA): TGCAGCGTTGTAGGGGGGGATAGCAATCAGCCCCAGCATTTT.

The sample holds many counts of this clonotype. Since a much larger clone is just one base distant, this may be a read error. The chain couples TRBV3-1 to TRBJ2-7; no clear D gene. Looked up from germline, CDR1 is LGHDT and CDR2 is YNNKEL (reference sequence). V lost 6 bases, J lost 0 bases, and 3 bases lay in between. The CDR3 has 11 amino acids. In nucleotides, the CDR3 is TGTGCCAGCAGACTCTCCTACGAGCAGTACTTC. Residues: CASRLSYEQYF.

The chain employs TRBV28 and TRBJ2-1; D not certain. Germline CDR1 and CDR2: MDHEN and SYDVKM. The CDR3 runs to 14 residues. The V end was cut by 6 bases, the J end by 7 bases, with 16 bases between. The CDR3 loop is CASSGGISANEQFF. CDR3 nucleotides: TGTGCCAGCAGCGGCGGAATTTCCGCGAATGAGCAGTTCTTC.